This TCR beta chain was observed in a study of CD8+ T cells in alopecia areata. Notes on the study in general: Lesional tissue from the scalp (especially in alopecia totalis/universalis) showed higher clonality than normal scalp.

Germline V gene sequence: CDR1 SGHTA, CDR2 FQGNSA. V was clipped by 5 bases and J by 6 bases; unmatched bases: 2. The CDR3 is 13 amino acids. Obtained from alopecia areata patients were lesional scalp punch biopsies along with peripheral blood. PBMC-derived CD4+ and CD8+ T cells were sorted. RNA was extracted and reverse transcribed into cDNA as the sequencing template. Profiling relied on immunoSEQ multiplex PCR, and the TCRdb table lists in-frame clones only, not all of them. In the table there are 200,000 to 250,000 clones, 67% of which are singletons. Notes on this clone: Its antigen is as yet unknown.

V usage is TRBV7-2 and J usage is TRBJ1-1, with 11 nucleotides matching TRBD1. This sample comprised CD4+ T cells sorted from blood, obtained at week 0. The TCR sequence derives from a human donor with alopecia areata. This chain's CDR3 is CASSGQGASEAFF. The CDR3 nucleotides are TGTGCCAGCAGCGGACAGGGGGCCTCTGAAGCTTTCTTT.